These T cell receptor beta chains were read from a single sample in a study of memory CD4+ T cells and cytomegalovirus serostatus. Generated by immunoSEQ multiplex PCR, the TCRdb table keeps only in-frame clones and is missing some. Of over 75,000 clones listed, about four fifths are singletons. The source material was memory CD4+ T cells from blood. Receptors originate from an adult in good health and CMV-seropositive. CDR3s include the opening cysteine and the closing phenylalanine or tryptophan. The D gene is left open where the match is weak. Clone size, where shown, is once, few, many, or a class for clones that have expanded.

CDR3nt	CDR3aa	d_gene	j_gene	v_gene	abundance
TGTGCCAGTAGTATAGATCGGTGGCAAGACACTGAAGCTTTCTTT	CASSIDRWQDTEAFF	-	TRBJ1-1	TRBV19	few
TGTGCCAGCAGTAGACAGGGTAAGAGCTCCTACAATGAGCAGTTCTTC	CASSRQGKSSYNEQFF	TRBD1	TRBJ2-1	TRBV2	few
TGTGCCAGCAGTTTCAACGGGAGGCCGGGTGAGCAGTTCTTC	CASSFNGRPGEQFF	TRBD2	TRBJ2-1	TRBV27	-
TGCAGCGTTGCTATAGCAAATACGGGGGATACGCAGTATTTT	CSVAIANTGDTQYF	-	TRBJ2-3	TRBV29-1	-
TGTGCCAGCAGCTTTAGCAGTGCTAGCTCCTACGAGCAGTACTTC	CASSFSSASSYEQYF	-	TRBJ2-7	TRBV11-2	once
TGCGCCAGCAGCATCATTCCGGGACTAGTAGAGACCCAGTACTTC	CASSIIPGLVETQYF	TRBD2	TRBJ2-5	TRBV5-1	-
TGTGCCAGCAGCTTAATTCGCCCTAGCGGGGCGAACACCGGGGAGCTGTTTTTT	CASSLIRPSGANTGELFF	TRBD2	TRBJ2-2	TRBV7-3	-
TGTGCCAGTAGTAAGGGGCTAGCGGGGTTTTTCTCTGGGGCCAACGTCCTGACTTTC	CASSKGLAGFFSGANVLTF	TRBD2	TRBJ2-6	TRBV19	-
TGTGCCAGCAGCGTCCTCGACAGGCCCTCTGGAAACACCATATATTTT	CASSVLDRPSGNTIYF	-	TRBJ1-3	TRBV9	-
TGTGCCAGCACCTCCGGGGGGCTCAATCAGCCCCAGCATTTT	CASTSGGLNQPQHF	-	TRBJ1-5	TRBV28	-
TGTGCCAGCAGCTTAGATGGCGGGGCCAGCTCCTACGAGCAGTACTTC	CASSLDGGASSYEQYF	-	TRBJ2-7	TRBV7-3	-
TGTGCCAGCTCACCACGGCAGGGAGGCACCGGGGAGCTGTTTTTT	CASSPRQGGTGELFF	-	TRBJ2-2	TRBV18	-
TGTGCCAGCAGCTCCCCGGGTACAGGGCCCCAGCATTTT	CASSSPGTGPQHF	-	TRBJ1-5	TRBV7-9	few
TGTGCCAGCAGCCCCCATGAAGGGGATACGCAGTATTTT	CASSPHEGDTQYF	-	TRBJ2-3	TRBV7-3	-
TGTGCCTGTTTAAAACCGGGGACATTATACGAGCAGTACTTC	CACLKPGTLYEQYF	-	TRBJ2-7	TRBV28	-